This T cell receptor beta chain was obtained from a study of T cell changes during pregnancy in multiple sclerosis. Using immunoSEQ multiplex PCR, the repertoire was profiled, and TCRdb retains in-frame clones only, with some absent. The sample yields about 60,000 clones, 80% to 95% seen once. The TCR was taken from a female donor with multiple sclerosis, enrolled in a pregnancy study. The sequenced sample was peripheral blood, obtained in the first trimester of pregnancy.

The CDR3 DNA reads as TGTGCTAGTGGTGCAACAGGGTATGGCTACACCTTC. It encodes CASGATGYGYTF. The chain recombines TRBV12-5 with TRBJ1-2; maybe TRBD1 (6 bases). This CDR3 has 12 amino acids. Germline assignment: CDR1 LGHNT and CDR2 FRNRAP. V lost 5 bases to trimming and J lost 5 bases, with 9 bases between them.